The rows below give T cell receptor beta chains drawn from one sample of a study of Graves' ophthalmopathy and Graves' hyperthyroidism. TCRdb re-called the multiplex PCR reads with MiXCR, one entry per CDR3 protein. Of about 400,000 distinct CDR3 sequences listed, about a sixth are singletons. Material for sequencing was peripheral blood. The receptors here all came from a woman aged 18-35 years with Graves' ophthalmopathy. CDR3s include the opening cysteine and the closing phenylalanine or tryptophan. A D gene is named only where the DNA matches it firmly. Expanded clones get a size class; other rows say once, few or many, or leave the size out.

clone size,V gene,D gene,J gene,CDR3 DNA,CDR3 protein
NA,TRBV24-1,TRBD2,TRBJ2-7,TGTGCCACCAGTGCTGGCGGGAGTATTTTGGACTACGAGCAGTACTTC,CATSAGGSILDYEQYF
many,TRBV6-2/TRBV6-3,TRBD2,TRBJ2-4,TGTGCCAGCAGTTACTCGTGGGTCGGGGGGGCTACGAAAAACATTCAGTACTTC,CASSYSWVGGATKNIQYF
many,TRBV27,NA,TRBJ1-1,TGTGCCAGCAGTTTATCCCTTGGTTTAGGAGACACTGAAGCTTTCTTT,CASSLSLGLGDTEAFF
NA,TRBV6-1,NA,TRBJ2-7,TGTGCCAGCAGTGACCCCGTTCCCTACGAGCAGTACTTC,CASSDPVPYEQYF
many,TRBV6-5,NA,TRBJ1-2,TGTGCCAGCAGTTACGGCTATGGCTACACCTTC,CASSYGYGYTF
many,TRBV12-5,NA,TRBJ2-5,TGTGCTAGTGGTTTCAGGCAGGGGAGGTCGGAGACCCAGTACTTC,CASGFRQGRSETQYF
many,TRBV7-2,TRBD1,TRBJ2-7,TGTGCCAGCAGCTTTGGGGACAGGGAGGGCGAGCAGTACTTC,CASSFGDREGEQYF
many,TRBV29-1,TRBD2,TRBJ2-7,TGCAGCGTTGAAGCCCCTCAGCGGGGACGGAACGAGCAGTACTTC,CSVEAPQRGRNEQYF
many,TRBV20-1,NA,TRBJ2-7,TGCAGTGCTAGTGTTGCCTCGAGGGGAGAGCAGTACTTC,CSASVASRGEQYF
many,TRBV6-1,NA,TRBJ1-2,TGTGCCAGCAGTGAACTTGGGCCTCCACATGGCTACACCTTC,CASSELGPPHGYTF
many,TRBV7-3,NA,TRBJ2-2,TGTGCCAGCAGCTTAAGGCAGGCGGGCACCGGGGAGCTGTTTTTT,CASSLRQAGTGELFF
NA,TRBV29-1,TRBD1,TRBJ1-1,TGCAGCGGTGGGGGTGGACAGGGGACCACAAAGGCTTTCTTT,CSGGGGQGTTKAFF
many,TRBV7-2,NA,TRBJ2-7,TGTGCCAGCAGCTTAGCGGGGGGATTTAACGAGCAGTACTTC,CASSLAGGFNEQYF
many,TRBV11-1,NA,TRBJ1-1,TGTGCCAGCAGCTATATACTCGTCCAGAGTGAAGCTTTCTTT,CASSYILVQSEAFF
many,TRBV27,NA,TRBJ2-7,TGTGCCAGCAGTTACGGACTACTCTCCTACGAGCAGTACTTC,CASSYGLLSYEQYF
NA,TRBV29-1,TRBD1,TRBJ2-2,TGCAGCGGAGGGGGCGGGCGGAGGAACACCGGGGAGCTGTTTTTT,CSGGGGRRNTGELFF